Below are 13 T cell receptor beta chains sequenced from a single sample in a study of T cell responses to AZD1222 COVID-19 vaccine (dated by TCRdb to the early 2020s). What this sample's time point label stands for: baseline before first vaccination. The method was the immunoSEQ multiplex PCR assay. This is the immuneACCESS table as TCRdb keeps it, with only in-frame sequences that have V and J called. A part of the clones is gone; compared with another copy, unresolved V genes explain less than half, and the rest is unexplained. Counted in this sample were approximately 90,000 clones; around nine tenths of them appeared once. The ten largest clones capture approximately 15% of the sample. Here the sequenced sample was peripheral blood, taken on day 0 of AZD1222 vaccination. The receptors shown here come from an adult in good health.

The chain combines TRBV18 with TRBJ1-5; 8 positions agree with TRBD1. This CDR3 contains 17 residues. The germline V gene encodes CDR1 KGHSH and CDR2 LQKENI. Trimming at V came to 6 bases and at J to 1 base, leaving 11 bases not matched to a gene. As DNA, the CDR3 is TGTGCCAGCTCCCAAACTCCCACAGGGGGGAGCAATCAGCCCCAGCATTTT. Translating it yields CASSQTPTGGSNQPQHF.

The chain has TRBV6-6 and TRBJ1-4; D may be TRBD1 (5 bases). Per germline, CDR1 MNHNY and CDR2 SVGAGI (reference sequence). Between the trimmed V and J ends, which lost 7 bases and 5 bases, there was a span of 11 bases. The CDR3 length is 13 residues. The CDR3 sequence: CASTTGGNEKLFF. The DNA of the CDR3 is TGTGCCAGCACCACGGGGGGAAATGAAAAACTGTTTTTT.

The rearrangement joins TRBV5-1 to TRBJ2-1, with a tentative D call TRBD2 (7 bases). V dropped 2 bases and J dropped 7 bases, with 16 bases sitting between them. The germline CDR1 and CDR2 sequences are SGHRS and YFSETQ. The CDR3 is made up of 15 amino acids. This CDR3 reads CASSFSPQGGNEQFF. As DNA, the CDR3 is TGCGCCAGCAGCTTTTCCCCACAGGGAGGGAATGAGCAGTTCTTC.

The rearrangement joins TRBV2 to TRBJ1-5, with a tentative D call TRBD1 (5 bases). The CDR3 length is 16 residues. The germline V and J ends were trimmed by 1 base and 1 base, with 11 bases remaining between them. Germline V gene sequence: CDR1 SNHLY, CDR2 FYNNEI. CDR3 nucleotides: TGTGCCAGCAGTGAAGAGGCGTGGGGGAGCAATCAGCCCCAGCATTTT. It encodes CASSEEAWGSNQPQHF.

This clone was counted a single time. J is TRBJ1-1 and V is TRBV13; 9 nucleotides line up with TRBD1. This CDR3 is 12 amino acids long. Germline V CDR1 and CDR2: PRHDT, FYEKMQ (reference sequence). V gave up 4 bases and J gave up 14 bases; unmatched junction bases: 8. CDR3: CASSSRDREGFF. As DNA, the CDR3 is TGTGCCAGCAGCTCTAGGGACAGGGAGGGATTCTTT.

CDR3 in amino acids: CASSSSLINGYTF. CDR3 nucleotide sequence: TGCGCCAGCAGCTCTTCGCTTATAAATGGCTACACCTTC. The V gene is TRBV5-1, the J gene TRBJ1-2; D remains unclear. CDR1 and CDR2 (germline): SGHRS, YFSETQ. Trimming stripped 3 bases from V and 6 bases from J, with 12 bases between. The CDR3 extends over 13 amino acids.

This chain joins TRBV24-1 and TRBJ2-5, with TRBD2 as a possible D gene (6 bases). Looked up from germline, CDR1 is KGHDR and CDR2 is SFDVKD. Trimming stripped 11 bases from V and 5 bases from J, with 11 bases between. The CDR3 has 11 amino acids. As DNA, the CDR3 is TGTGCCATCGGGGAGGAGGAGACCCAGTACTTC. It codes for CAIGEEETQYF.

This chain uses TRBV20-1 with TRBJ2-7; D is possibly TRBD2 (5 bases). With 3 bases removed from V and 3 bases from J, the gap between germline ends came to 15 bases. Germline V gives CDR1 DFQATT, CDR2 SNEGSKA (reference sequence). The CDR3 runs to 14 residues. CDR3 nucleotide sequence: TGCAGTGCTAGTAATGGGGAGTCCGACTACGAGCAGTACTTC. Its translation: CSASNGESDYEQYF.

This clone has only one observation. The rearrangement links TRBV30 to TRBJ2-1; 8 bases line up with TRBD2. Trimming removed 8 bases from V and 3 bases from J; junction bases left unmatched: 6. There are 13 residues in the CDR3. Looked up from germline, CDR1 is GTSNPN and CDR2 is SVGIG (reference sequence). The chain's CDR3 is CAKTSGDYNEQFF. DNA of the CDR3: TGTGCCAAAACTAGCGGAGACTACAATGAGCAGTTCTTC.

The chain is built from TRBV6-5 and TRBJ1-2, with TRBD1 identical over 7 bases. The CDR3 sequence is 16 residues long. Germline V gene sequence: CDR1 MNHEY, CDR2 SVGAGI. The V gene end was trimmed by 4 bases and the J gene end by 5 bases; junction bases not matched to a gene: 13. The CDR3: CASSSSLGQEEYGYTF. The CDR3 DNA sequence: TGTGCCAGCAGTTCCTCACTCGGACAGGAGGAGTATGGCTACACCTTC.

This clone was detected once. The gene calls are TRBV7-3 and TRBJ2-1, with 7 bases fitting TRBD2. Germline trimming cut 5 bases from V and 9 bases from J; bases unmatched to any gene: 10. CDR3 length equals 14 residues. The germline V gene has CDR1 SGHTA and CDR2 FQGTGA. CDR3 sequence: CASSPWASGGEQFF. The CDR3 nucleotides are TGTGCCAGCAGCCCCTGGGCCTCGGGGGGTGAGCAGTTCTTC.

The chain carries TRBV15 and TRBJ2-3; 13 nucleotides align to TRBD2. CDR1 LNHNV and CDR2 YYDKDF come from the germline V gene (reference sequence). V lost 3 bases, J lost 2 bases, and 8 bases stayed unmatched. This CDR3 contains 18 residues. The DNA for the CDR3 is TGTGCCACCAGCAGGGGACTAGCGGGATCAAGATTCACAGATACGCAGTATTTT. Translating it yields CATSRGLAGSRFTDTQYF. Supplemented by reference TRBV15 and TRBJ2-3, the full variable domain reads DAMVIQNPRYQVTQFGKPVTLSCSQTLNHNVMYWYQQKSSQAPKLLFHYYDKDFNNEADTPDNFQSRRPNTSFCFLDIRSPGLGDTAMYLCATSRGLAGSRFTDTQYFGPGTRLTVL.

This CDR3 is CASSLDYRAEAFF. The CDR3 nucleotides read TGCGCCAGCAGCTTGGATTACAGAGCTGAAGCTTTCTTT. This sequence joins TRBV5-1 and TRBJ1-1; D gene ambiguous. Trimming pared 0 bases from V and 6 bases from J, leaving 9 bases between. Germline V gives CDR1 SGHRS, CDR2 YFSETQ. The CDR3 is 13 amino acids. Filled out from reference TRBV5-1 and TRBJ1-1, the complete variable domain reads KAGVTQTPRYLIKTRGQQVTLSCSPISGHRSVSWYQQTPGQGLQFLFEYFSETQRNKGNFPGRFSGRQFSNSRSEMNVSTLELGDSALYLCASSLDYRAEAFFGQGTRLTVV.